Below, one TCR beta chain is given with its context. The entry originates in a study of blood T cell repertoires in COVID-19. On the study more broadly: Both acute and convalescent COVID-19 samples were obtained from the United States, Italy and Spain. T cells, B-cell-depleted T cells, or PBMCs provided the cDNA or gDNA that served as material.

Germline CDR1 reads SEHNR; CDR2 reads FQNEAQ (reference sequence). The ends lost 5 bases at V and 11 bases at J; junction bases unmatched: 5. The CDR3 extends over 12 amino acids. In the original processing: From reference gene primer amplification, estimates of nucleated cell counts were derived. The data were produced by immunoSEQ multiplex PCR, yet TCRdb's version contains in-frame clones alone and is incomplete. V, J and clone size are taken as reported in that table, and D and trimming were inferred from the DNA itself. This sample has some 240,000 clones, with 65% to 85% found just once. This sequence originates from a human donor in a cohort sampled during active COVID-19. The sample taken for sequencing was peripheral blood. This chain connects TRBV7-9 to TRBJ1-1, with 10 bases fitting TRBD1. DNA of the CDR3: TGTGCCAGCAGCCAGGGACAGGGGATGGCTTTCTTT. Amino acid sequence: CASSQGQGMAFF.